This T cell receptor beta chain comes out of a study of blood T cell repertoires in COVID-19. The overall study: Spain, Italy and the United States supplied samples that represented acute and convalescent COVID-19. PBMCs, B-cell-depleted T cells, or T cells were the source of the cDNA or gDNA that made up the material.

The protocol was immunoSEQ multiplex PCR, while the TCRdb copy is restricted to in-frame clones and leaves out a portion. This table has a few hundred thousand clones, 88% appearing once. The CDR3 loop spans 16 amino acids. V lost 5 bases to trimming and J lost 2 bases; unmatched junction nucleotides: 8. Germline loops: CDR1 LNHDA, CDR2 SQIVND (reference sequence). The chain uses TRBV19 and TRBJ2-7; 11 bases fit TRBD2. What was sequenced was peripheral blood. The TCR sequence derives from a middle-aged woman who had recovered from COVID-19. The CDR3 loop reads CASSPRLAGRPYEQYF. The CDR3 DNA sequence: TGTGCCAGTAGTCCCCGACTAGCGGGACGGCCCTACGAGCAGTACTTC.